Each of the 5 T cell receptor beta chains below was sequenced from the same sample in a study of OX40 agonist ivuxolimab in advanced cancers. Profiled with immunoSEQ multiplex PCR; TCRdb holds only in-frame clones, not every one. The sample lists approximately 23,000 clones, about 90% occurring once. The sample here was CD4+ or CD8+ T cells sorted from blood, taken in a trial of the OX40 agonist ivuxolimab. Every receptor here comes from an adult with an advanced solid tumor such as melanoma, head and neck, liver or kidney cancer.

The chain combines TRBV9 with TRBJ2-3; the D is unclear. Trimming stripped 4 bases from V and 6 bases from J, with 12 bases between. Per germline, CDR1 SGDLS and CDR2 YYNGEE. The CDR3 contains 13 residues. The CDR3 loop is CASSPYARDTQYF. The CDR3 bases are TGTGCCAGCAGCCCCTATGCTAGGGATACGCAGTATTTT. Full variable domain (outside the CDR3, taken from reference TRBV9 and TRBJ2-3): DSGVTQTPKHLITATGQRVTLRCSPRSGDLSVYWYQQSLDQGLQFLIQYYNGEERAKGNILERFSAQQFPDLHSELNLSSLELGDSALYFCASSPYARDTQYFGPGTRLTVL.

The chain couples TRBV30 to TRBJ1-3; no firm D call. V was pared by 0 bases and J by 1 base, with 7 bases between. Germline V gives CDR1 GTSNPN, CDR2 SVGIG (reference sequence). The CDR3 extends over 14 amino acids. The CDR3 here is CAWSVAGSGNTIYF. Written as DNA, the CDR3 is TGTGCCTGGAGTGTTGCAGGATCTGGAAACACCATATATTTT.

The V and J genes are TRBV5-1 and TRBJ2-7; D may be TRBD1 or TRBD2 (5 bases each). This CDR3 comprises 15 residues. V was clipped by 3 bases and J by 3 bases, with 16 bases between them. Germline V gene data show CDR1 as SGHRS and CDR2 as YFSETQ. The CDR3 nucleotides read TGCGCCAGCAGCTCGGCCCCGGGGCTTAACTACGAGCAGTACTTC. Encoded protein: CASSSAPGLNYEQYF.

Only one count was recorded for this clone. The chain combines TRBV9 with TRBJ1-2; perhaps TRBD1 as D (5 bases). CDR3 length equals 13 residues. Germline CDR1 and CDR2: SGDLS and YYNGEE. With 4 bases removed from V and 4 bases from J, the gap between germline ends came to 11 bases. The CDR3 DNA reads as TGTGCCAGCAGCCCTGGGGCAGTCTATGGCTACACCTTC. This encodes CASSPGAVYGYTF. The full variable domain, rest sourced from reference TRBV9 and TRBJ1-2, is DSGVTQTPKHLITATGQRVTLRCSPRSGDLSVYWYQQSLDQGLQFLIQYYNGEERAKGNILERFSAQQFPDLHSELNLSSLELGDSALYFCASSPGAVYGYTFGSGTRLTVV.

The rearrangement uses TRBV11-2 and TRBJ2-5; D may correspond to TRBD1 or TRBD2 (5 bases each). CDR1 SGHAT and CDR2 FQNNGV come from the germline V gene. The CDR3 has 16 amino acids. Trimming removed 0 bases at V and 5 bases at J, with 16 bases between. The CDR3 sequence: CASSLDRGGERETQYF. The CDR3 bases are TGTGCCAGCAGCTTAGATCGGGGCGGAGAAAGGGAGACCCAGTACTTC.